The clone carrying this TCR beta chain was found once. Its cognate antigen is unknown. The germline V gene has CDR1 SGHTA and CDR2 FQGNSA. The V and J ends lost 5 bases and 4 bases respectively, with 12 bases between them. The CDR3 extends over 13 amino acids. This sample is drawn from a study of T-cell memory formation after mild COVID-19. Broader study findings: That cross-reactive memory joined was suggested by some responding clones appearing in pre-infection memory.

TCRdb re-derived calls from the 5' RACE reads in MiXCR, one entry per CDR3 protein. The top ten clones hold around 30% of a sample with some 110,000 distinct CDR3 sequences, 9.5% to 15% of them seen once. The sequenced material came from PBMCs or a T cell subset sorted from them (not recorded which). This rearrangement joins TRBV7-2 to TRBJ2-7; D uncertain. The sequence was collected from an adult woman who had mild COVID-19 (a few samples of this study predate the infection). Cell type and time point are not known. This chain's CDR3 is CASSPMAPYEQYF. The CDR3 bases are TGTGCCAGCAGCCCTATGGCACCATACGAGCAGTACTTC.